This T cell receptor beta chain stems from a study of sequential checkpoint blockade in melanoma (dated by TCRdb to the late 2010s). Concerning the study at large: In a 1:1 randomization, patients received either first-line nivolumab then ipilimumab (arm A) or ipilimumab then nivolumab (arm B). Maintenance nivolumab came after each of the two trial sequences. Matched tumor biopsies were taken from some 20 patients before treatment and at week 13, after single-agent nivolumab (arm A) or ipilimumab (arm B). DNA from roughly 94 melanoma tumor samples collected before treatment underwent TCRbeta immunosequencing. The same lesion was the source of 65% to 90% of the matched pre- and post-treatment tumor biopsy pairs. What the study reported, not specific to this receptor: Tumor T-cell fraction and clonality were found to correlate with PD-L1 staining and CD8+ T-cell counts but not with mutational load. Within-arm analyses of tumor T-cell fraction were limited by small sample sizes and reduced statistical power. Among patients in arm A, the nivolumab-first arm, pretreatment tumor TIL clonality was associated with response (P = .04). Validation of the response-prediction model combining TCR metrics and mutation burden is needed in larger, independent patient cohorts. Patients with increases in tumor T-cell fraction and clonality by week 13 were approximately 30 times more likely to achieve clinical benefit.

The immunoSEQ Assay was used to immunosequence TCRbeta CDR3 regions from genomic DNA. Genomic DNA was amplified by bias-controlled multiplex PCR before high-throughput sequencing. For the original study's pipeline: To quantify the absolute abundance of each unique TCRbeta CDR3 region, the sequences were collapsed and filtered. Clonality, defined as 1 minus Pielou's evenness, was calculated using only productive rearrangements. Tumor T-cell fraction was computed by normalizing TCRbeta template counts to usable DNA, estimated from several housekeeping genes. A previously published method was used to identify clones whose frequencies were significantly greater in on-treatment samples than in baseline samples. TCRdb retrieved this table from immuneACCESS and kept in-frame rearrangements only. Not all clones are present; in checked studies, unresolved V genes account for under half, and no reason is known for the remainder. The V and J calls and the clone size are those of that table, but D and trimming were determined from the DNA. Here the sample has 4,000 to 6,500 clones; around 30% occur a single time. Approximately 22% of the sample is in the top ten clones.

CDR1 and CDR2 are drawn from the germline V gene: SGHRS, YFSETQ. The CDR3 covers 15 residues, taking in both the cysteine and the phenylalanine. Of all the DNA, just the CDR3 is kept, 45 bases in frame from base 1. V is cut by 2 bases and J by 1 base, and the space between the germline ends is 11 bases. In the paper's terms, the treatment or condition label means: randomized to nivolumab then ipilimumab (arm A) or the reverse (arm B). None of the trial patients had been given prior DNA-damaging chemotherapy. The samples were obtained from melanoma patients enrolled in CheckMate 064, an open-label, randomized phase II trial testing sequential checkpoint blockade. Genomic DNA from formalin-fixed paraffin-embedded (FFPE) tissue samples was used for tumor TCR sequencing. In the case of this clone: This receptor's antigen is unknown. One base away there is no much larger clone; base qualities are not given.

This receptor was identified in a human donor with melanoma. The sequence joins TRBV5-1 to TRBJ2-3; a tentative D match to TRBD2 spans 5 bases. The sequenced sample was tumor tissue (inferred from file names), obtained from a patient given nivolumab and ipilimumab in sequence. The CDR3 region has the sequence CASSFTGSGTDTQYF. In nucleotides, the sequence is TGCGCCAGCAGCTTTACGGGATCTGGCACAGATACGCAGTATTTT.